The clone carrying this TCR beta chain was seen at least ten times. The antigen remains unidentified. The sample comes from a study of T-cell reconstitution after alpha-beta-depleted transplantation in children. Study results and limitations: T-cell counts and diversity were attributed mostly to newly produced T cells one year after transplant. Two months or so post-transplant, alpha-beta T cells reportedly derived from several hundred expanded graft clones.

The TCRbeta library incorporated unique molecular identifiers. TCRdb re-called the PCR reads through MiXCR, storing one row per CDR3 protein. The repertoire holds around 30,000 distinct CDR3 sequences, with around 6% as singletons. V was cut by 0 bases and J by 0 bases, with 6 bases left in between. The germline V gene encodes CDR1 ENHRY and CDR2 SYGVKD. The CDR3 spans 14 residues. The clonotype originates from a child in the first two years of life who had a stem cell transplant for acute myeloid leukemia, so the T cells may come from the graft donor. The J gene is TRBJ2-7, the V gene TRBV10-3; maybe TRBD2 (5 bases). The material sequenced was peripheral blood, taken 60 days after TCRalphabeta/CD19-depleted stem cell transplant. The CDR3 sequence: CAISESGSSYEQYF. As DNA, the CDR3 is TGTGCCATCAGTGAGTCTGGGAGCTCCTACGAGCAGTACTTC.